A selection of T cell receptor beta chains follows, all from one sample in a study of blood T cell repertoires in COVID-19. Data came from immunoSEQ multiplex PCR; TCRdb stores just in-frame clones and leaves some out. In the table there are under 150,000 clones, 75% to 95% of which are singletons. The material sequenced was peripheral blood. Every receptor here comes from a human donor with active COVID-19. The donor label of this sample is uncertain. CDR3s include the opening cysteine and the closing phenylalanine or tryptophan. The D gene is left open where the match is weak. Clone size is given for some rows only: seen once, a few or many times, or a class if the clone is expanded.

clone_size: -; j_call: TRBJ1-2; v_call: TRBV7-9; d_call: -; cdr3_aa: CASSLVDYGYTF; cdr3_nt: TGTGCCAGCAGCTTAGTAGACTATGGCTACACCTTC
clone_size: -; j_call: TRBJ2-3; v_call: TRBV5-6; d_call: -; cdr3_aa: CASSLGGTDTQYF; cdr3_nt: TGTGCCAGCAGCTTGGGCGGGACCGATACGCAGTATTTT
clone_size: -; j_call: TRBJ2-2; v_call: TRBV5-1; d_call: TRBD1; cdr3_aa: CASSLQGQGANTGELFF; cdr3_nt: TGCGCCAGCAGCTTGCAGGGTCAGGGGGCCAACACCGGGGAGCTGTTTTTT
clone_size: -; j_call: TRBJ2-7; v_call: TRBV5-6; d_call: TRBD1; cdr3_aa: CASSLVGTGPYEQYF; cdr3_nt: TGTGCCAGCAGCTTGGTCGGGACAGGACCCTACGAGCAGTACTTC
clone_size: -; j_call: TRBJ2-2; v_call: TRBV6-1; d_call: TRBD1; cdr3_aa: CASSEENRGANTGELFF; cdr3_nt: TGTGCCAGCAGTGAAGAAAACAGGGGGGCGAACACCGGGGAGCTGTTTTTT
clone_size: -; j_call: TRBJ2-2; v_call: TRBV5-1; d_call: -; cdr3_aa: CASSYITGELFF; cdr3_nt: TGCGCCAGCAGCTACATAACCGGGGAGCTGTTTTTT
clone_size: -; j_call: TRBJ1-2; v_call: TRBV2; d_call: -; cdr3_aa: CASRPDSPNYGYTF; cdr3_nt: TGTGCCAGCAGGCCCGACAGTCCTAACTATGGCTACACCTTC
clone_size: -; j_call: TRBJ1-1; v_call: TRBV24-1; d_call: -; cdr3_aa: CATSSGAEAFF; cdr3_nt: TGTGCCACCAGCTCGGGGGCTGAAGCTTTCTTT
clone_size: -; j_call: TRBJ2-1; v_call: TRBV9; d_call: -; cdr3_aa: CASSVGRGPPNEQFF; cdr3_nt: TGTGCCAGCAGCGTAGGAAGGGGCCCCCCCAATGAGCAGTTCTTC
clone_size: -; j_call: TRBJ2-7; v_call: TRBV9; d_call: TRBD2; cdr3_aa: CASSGGLGGSYEQYF; cdr3_nt: TGTGCCAGCTCTGGGGGACTAGGAGGATCCTACGAGCAGTACTTC
clone_size: -; j_call: TRBJ2-1; v_call: TRBV18; d_call: TRBD2; cdr3_aa: CASSPPGLAGGPYEQFF; cdr3_nt: TGTGCCAGCTCACCACCGGGACTAGCGGGGGGGCCATATGAGCAGTTCTTC
clone_size: -; j_call: TRBJ2-3; v_call: TRBV5-4; d_call: -; cdr3_aa: CASSIPFAGSTDTQYF; cdr3_nt: TGTGCCAGCAGCATACCCTTCGCGGGTTCCACAGATACGCAGTATTTT
clone_size: -; j_call: TRBJ2-2; v_call: TRBV28; d_call: TRBD1; cdr3_aa: CASSRQGSNTGELFF; cdr3_nt: TGTGCCAGCAGTCGACAGGGATCCAACACCGGGGAGCTGTTTTTT
clone_size: -; j_call: TRBJ2-7; v_call: TRBV6-2/TRBV6-3; d_call: TRBD1; cdr3_aa: CASSQHSPRDRGPSYEQYF; cdr3_nt: TGTGCCAGCAGCCAACACAGCCCCAGGGACAGGGGCCCATCCTACGAGCAGTACTTC
clone_size: many; j_call: TRBJ2-7; v_call: TRBV4-1; d_call: TRBD2; cdr3_aa: CASSQEGGGSYEQYF; cdr3_nt: TGCGCCAGCAGCCAAGAGGGCGGGGGGTCCTACGAGCAGTACTTC
clone_size: -; j_call: TRBJ1-1; v_call: TRBV5-1; d_call: -; cdr3_aa: CASSLSSLNTEAFF; cdr3_nt: TGCGCCAGCAGCCTATCTAGCCTGAACACTGAAGCTTTCTTT
clone_size: -; j_call: TRBJ1-3; v_call: TRBV3-1/TRBV3-2; d_call: -; cdr3_aa: CASSRQGSGNTIYF; cdr3_nt: TGTGCCAGCAGCCGCCAGGGCTCTGGAAACACCATATATTTT
clone_size: -; j_call: TRBJ1-5; v_call: TRBV9; d_call: -; cdr3_aa: CASSVEAGINQPQHF; cdr3_nt: TGTGCCAGCAGCGTAGAGGCAGGGATTAATCAGCCCCAGCATTTT
clone_size: -; j_call: TRBJ1-2; v_call: TRBV28; d_call: TRBD1; cdr3_aa: CASSNWDRGLAGYTF; cdr3_nt: TGTGCCAGCAGTAATTGGGACAGGGGGCTGGCTGGCTACACCTTC
clone_size: -; j_call: TRBJ2-1; v_call: TRBV6-5; d_call: TRBD1; cdr3_aa: CASRNIGTGYNEQFF; cdr3_nt: TGTGCCAGCAGGAACATTGGGACAGGGTACAATGAGCAGTTCTTC
clone_size: -; j_call: TRBJ2-3; v_call: TRBV5-1; d_call: TRBD2; cdr3_aa: CASSSLASGGDTQYF; cdr3_nt: TGCGCCAGCAGCTCTCTAGCCTCCGGGGGGGATACGCAGTATTTT
clone_size: -; j_call: TRBJ1-1; v_call: TRBV30; d_call: -; cdr3_aa: CAWNLGVPNTEAFF; cdr3_nt: TGTGCCTGGAACCTAGGAGTGCCGAACACTGAAGCTTTCTTT
clone_size: -; j_call: TRBJ2-1; v_call: TRBV28; d_call: -; cdr3_aa: CASSGGGVARSYNEQFF; cdr3_nt: TGTGCCAGCAGCGGGGGAGGTGTAGCTCGCTCCTACAATGAGCAGTTCTTC
clone_size: -; j_call: TRBJ2-3; v_call: TRBV7-2; d_call: -; cdr3_aa: CASRSLLGTDTQYF; cdr3_nt: TGTGCCAGCAGATCTCTTCTAGGCACAGATACGCAGTATTTT
clone_size: -; j_call: TRBJ2-1; v_call: TRBV7-9; d_call: -; cdr3_aa: CASSEWVEADEQFF; cdr3_nt: TGTGCCAGCAGTGAGTGGGTAGAAGCGGATGAGCAGTTCTTC
clone_size: -; j_call: TRBJ1-2; v_call: TRBV4-2; d_call: -; cdr3_aa: CASSQGLFNLYGYTF; cdr3_nt: TGTGCCAGCAGCCAGGGGCTATTCAACCTCTATGGCTACACCTTC
clone_size: -; j_call: TRBJ1-2; v_call: TRBV5-4; d_call: TRBD1; cdr3_aa: CASSPAEGALGWNYGYTF; cdr3_nt: TGTGCCAGCAGCCCGGCAGAGGGGGCGCTTGGGTGGAACTATGGCTACACCTTC
clone_size: -; j_call: TRBJ1-1; v_call: TRBV4-1; d_call: TRBD1; cdr3_aa: CASSQGQGQGIIEAFF; cdr3_nt: TGCGCCAGCAGCCAAGGACAGGGACAGGGGATTATTGAAGCTTTCTTT
clone_size: -; j_call: TRBJ2-6; v_call: TRBV25-1; d_call: TRBD1; cdr3_aa: CASSDRDRVSGANVLTF; cdr3_nt: TGTGCCAGCAGTGACCGGGACAGGGTTTCTGGGGCCAACGTCCTGACTTTC
clone_size: -; j_call: TRBJ2-1; v_call: TRBV27; d_call: -; cdr3_aa: CASSDRVYLYNEQFF; cdr3_nt: TGTGCCAGCAGTGACCGGGTTTACTTATACAATGAGCAGTTCTTC
clone_size: -; j_call: TRBJ1-5; v_call: TRBV5-1; d_call: -; cdr3_aa: CATPPLEGPLLYSNQPQHF; cdr3_nt: TGCGCCACCCCCCCGTTGGAGGGCCCACTCTTATATAGCAATCAGCCCCAGCATTTT
clone_size: -; j_call: TRBJ2-7; v_call: TRBV4-1; d_call: -; cdr3_aa: CASSQSIEREQYF; cdr3_nt: TGCGCCAGCAGCCAGTCCATTGAGCGGGAGCAGTACTTC
clone_size: -; j_call: TRBJ1-5; v_call: TRBV24-1; d_call: -; cdr3_aa: CATSDAVGAQGEPQHF; cdr3_nt: TGTGCCACCAGTGATGCCGTAGGCGCACAGGGCGAGCCCCAGCATTTT
clone_size: -; j_call: TRBJ2-5; v_call: TRBV7-9; d_call: TRBD2; cdr3_aa: CASSLGRGGLTETQYF; cdr3_nt: TGTGCCAGCAGCTTAGGGCGGGGGGGCCTCACAGAGACCCAGTACTTC
clone_size: -; j_call: TRBJ2-2; v_call: TRBV12-5; d_call: -; cdr3_aa: CASGLDRVDTGELFF; cdr3_nt: TGTGCTAGTGGTTTGGACAGGGTGGACACCGGGGAGCTGTTTTTT
clone_size: -; j_call: TRBJ1-3; v_call: TRBV6-2/TRBV6-3; d_call: -; cdr3_aa: CASSYSGSSGNTIYF; cdr3_nt: TGTGCCAGCAGTTATAGCGGTTCCTCTGGAAACACCATATATTTT
clone_size: -; j_call: TRBJ1-5; v_call: TRBV7-9; d_call: -; cdr3_aa: CASSSVGGSNQPQHF; cdr3_nt: TGTGCCAGCAGTTCTGTGGGGGGATCGAATCAGCCCCAGCATTTT
clone_size: -; j_call: TRBJ2-7; v_call: TRBV27; d_call: TRBD1; cdr3_aa: CASSSRQGPTYEQYF; cdr3_nt: TGTGCCAGCAGTTCGAGACAGGGACCAACCTACGAGCAGTACTTC
clone_size: -; j_call: TRBJ2-6; v_call: TRBV7-8; d_call: TRBD1; cdr3_aa: CASSLAGQGAGANVLTF; cdr3_nt: TGTGCCAGCAGCTTAGCGGGACAGGGAGCAGGGGCCAACGTCCTGACTTTC
clone_size: -; j_call: TRBJ2-1; v_call: TRBV6-6; d_call: -; cdr3_aa: CAGAYSYNEQFF; cdr3_nt: TGTGCCGGGGCATATTCCTACAATGAGCAGTTCTTC
clone_size: -; j_call: TRBJ2-7; v_call: TRBV29-1; d_call: TRBD1; cdr3_aa: CSVEDPGQGANEQYF; cdr3_nt: TGCAGCGTTGAAGATCCAGGACAGGGGGCCAACGAGCAGTACTTC
clone_size: once; j_call: TRBJ2-7; v_call: TRBV24-1; d_call: -; cdr3_aa: CATSDLPTKIYEQYF; cdr3_nt: TGTGCCACCAGTGATTTGCCGACAAAGATCTACGAGCAGTACTTC
clone_size: -; j_call: TRBJ1-6; v_call: TRBV28; d_call: TRBD1; cdr3_aa: CASSSGGENSPLHF; cdr3_nt: TGTGCCAGCAGTTCAGGGGGCGAGAATTCACCCCTCCACTTT
clone_size: -; j_call: TRBJ2-1; v_call: TRBV4-1; d_call: -; cdr3_aa: CASSLPLRGSYNEQFF; cdr3_nt: TGCGCCAGCAGCCTCCCGTTACGGGGGAGCTACAATGAGCAGTTCTTC
clone_size: -; j_call: TRBJ1-1; v_call: TRBV6-5; d_call: -; cdr3_aa: CASSDRGRSNTEAFF; cdr3_nt: TGTGCCAGCAGCGATCGGGGTCGCAGCAACACTGAAGCTTTCTTT
clone_size: -; j_call: TRBJ1-1; v_call: TRBV7-9; d_call: -; cdr3_aa: CASSPTRTTEAFF; cdr3_nt: TGTGCCAGCAGCCCGACGAGGACTACTGAAGCTTTCTTT
clone_size: -; j_call: TRBJ2-3; v_call: TRBV4-2; d_call: TRBD2; cdr3_aa: CASSPYGGGTSTDTQYF; cdr3_nt: TGTGCCAGCAGCCCCTACGGCGGGGGGACTAGCACAGATACGCAGTATTTT
clone_size: -; j_call: TRBJ1-5; v_call: TRBV6-5; d_call: TRBD1; cdr3_aa: CASSRDRGFRQPQHF; cdr3_nt: TGTGCCAGCAGTCGGGACAGGGGATTTCGGCAGCCCCAGCATTTT
clone_size: -; j_call: TRBJ2-2; v_call: TRBV19; d_call: -; cdr3_aa: CATDPGLGVVGELFF; cdr3_nt: TGTGCCACGGATCCGGGACTGGGAGTCGTCGGGGAGCTGTTTTTT
clone_size: -; j_call: TRBJ2-4; v_call: TRBV5-5; d_call: -; cdr3_aa: CASSPPQGSLTINIQYF; cdr3_nt: TGTGCCAGCAGCCCGCCCCAGGGGTCCCTGACTATAAACATTCAGTACTTC
clone_size: -; j_call: TRBJ2-3; v_call: TRBV5-1; d_call: TRBD2; cdr3_aa: CASRGLAGPDTQYF; cdr3_nt: TGCGCCAGCAGAGGACTAGCGGGCCCAGATACGCAGTATTTT
clone_size: -; j_call: TRBJ1-5; v_call: TRBV6-6; d_call: -; cdr3_aa: CASSPRDRGHSNQPQHF; cdr3_nt: TGTGCCAGCAGTCCCCGCGACAGAGGTCATAGCAATCAGCCCCAGCATTTT
clone_size: once; j_call: TRBJ2-7; v_call: TRBV7-8; d_call: -; cdr3_aa: CASSLSVQAYEQYF; cdr3_nt: TGTGCCAGCAGCTTATCGGTGCAGGCCTACGAGCAGTACTTC
clone_size: -; j_call: TRBJ1-5; v_call: TRBV28; d_call: TRBD1; cdr3_aa: CASRPQGTLRSNQPQHF; cdr3_nt: TGTGCCAGCAGACCACAGGGGACTCTTCGAAGCAATCAGCCCCAGCATTTT
clone_size: -; j_call: TRBJ2-3; v_call: TRBV3-1/TRBV3-2; d_call: -; cdr3_aa: CASSQGSLRFTDTQYF; cdr3_nt: TGTGCCAGCAGCCAAGGATCCCTAAGATTCACAGATACGCAGTATTTT
clone_size: -; j_call: TRBJ2-7; v_call: TRBV28; d_call: -; cdr3_aa: CASKTPGYEQYF; cdr3_nt: TGTGCCAGCAAAACCCCCGGCTACGAGCAGTACTTC
clone_size: -; j_call: TRBJ1-2; v_call: TRBV12-3/TRBV12-4; d_call: -; cdr3_aa: CASSAAVYGYTF; cdr3_nt: TGTGCCAGCAGCGCCGCGGTTTATGGCTACACCTTC